These 15 T cell receptor beta chains came from one sample sequenced in a study of blood T cell repertoires in COVID-19. This table comes from immunoSEQ multiplex PCR, and its TCRdb copy is limited to in-frame clones, with some not included. The sample has a few hundred thousand clones, approximately 88% seen once; the top ten hold 10% to 15%. Sequencing used peripheral blood. The receptors were gathered from a woman in her fifties or sixties with COVID-19, enrolled during active disease.

The chain joins TRBV5-1 to TRBJ2-3, with 7 positions matching TRBD1. The V segment lost 8 bases and the J segment 2 bases; nucleotides outside the gene matches: 8. Germline values: CDR1 SGHRS, CDR2 YFSETQ. There are 14 residues in the CDR3. The CDR3 DNA sequence: TGCGCCAGTCGGACAGGTTATCTCACAGATACGCAGTATTTT. It yields the protein CASRTGYLTDTQYF. Complete variable domain (other parts from reference TRBV5-1 and TRBJ2-3): KAGVTQTPRYLIKTRGQQVTLSCSPISGHRSVSWYQQTPGQGLQFLFEYFSETQRNKGNFPGRFSGRQFSNSRSEMNVSTLELGDSALYLCASRTGYLTDTQYFGPGTRLTVL.

The J gene is TRBJ2-7, the V gene TRBV27; 7 bases fit TRBD1. The germline V gene encodes CDR1 MNHEY and CDR2 SMNVEV (reference sequence). CDR3 length: 16 amino acids. J lost 5 bases, V lost 0 bases, and 10 bases had no gene match. The CDR3 loop reads CASSLSTRGRRNEQYF. CDR3 nucleotides: TGTGCCAGCAGTTTATCGACAAGGGGGCGCAGGAACGAGCAGTACTTC.

The V call is TRBV7-8, the J call TRBJ1-6; D not resolved. CDR3 length equals 15 residues. Germline V gene lookup returns CDR1 SGHVS and CDR2 FQNEAQ. V was pared by 0 bases and J by 7 bases, with 10 bases between. CDR3 sequence (DNA): TGTGCCAGCAGCTTAGCGGCCCGTTCGAATTCACCCCTCCACTTT. It is translated as CASSLAARSNSPLHF.

This clone was found once. The gene calls are TRBV6-5 and TRBJ1-4, with 7 bases identical to TRBD1. The CDR3 contains 15 residues. The V gene's germline CDR1 is MNHEY and CDR2 SVGAGI. V shed 5 bases and J 7 bases; nucleotides not matched to a gene: 10. The CDR3 sequence is CASSTPRTGVEKLFF. In DNA, the CDR3 is TGTGCCAGCAGTACGCCACGAACAGGGGTTGAAAAACTGTTTTTT.

Points on this clone: Relative to the germline gene, one junction end is altered; a read error may explain this. The CDR3 coding sequence is TGTGCCAGCAGCCCCCATTTGGACAGGGAGTATGGAGACACCATATATTTT. Amino acids: CASSPHLDREYGDTIYF. J is TRBJ1-3 and V is TRBV7-9; TRBD1 matches 8 bases. CDR3 length equals 17 residues. Germline V gene lookup returns CDR1 SEHNR and CDR2 FQNEAQ (reference sequence).

This rearrangement joins TRBV5-1 to TRBJ1-1; 7 positions match TRBD1. Per germline, CDR1 SGHRS and CDR2 YFSETQ. The V gene end was trimmed by 4 bases and the J gene end by 4 bases; junction bases not matched to a gene: 10. CDR3 length equals 15 residues. CDR3 bases: TGCGCCAGCAGCCCGGAGGGGGCTTGGGGCACTGAAGCTTTCTTT. This gives the protein CASSPEGAWGTEAFF. The variable domain in full, with the rest retrieved from reference TRBV5-1 and TRBJ1-1, is KAGVTQTPRYLIKTRGQQVTLSCSPISGHRSVSWYQQTPGQGLQFLFEYFSETQRNKGNFPGRFSGRQFSNSRSEMNVSTLELGDSALYLCASSPEGAWGTEAFFGQGTRLTVV.

This clone was seen only once. J is TRBJ1-2 and V is TRBV7-8; 7 nucleotides match TRBD1. Germline assignment: CDR1 SGHVS and CDR2 FQNEAQ. CDR3 length equals 16 residues. J gave up 9 bases and V 1 base, and 14 bases lay outside the gene matches. CDR3 bases: TGTGCCAGCAGCTTAGGAATCGGGACAGAGACTTCGAGCTACACCTTC. This gives the protein CASSLGIGTETSSYTF.

The chain is built from TRBV24-1 and TRBJ1-1; 8 bases map to TRBD1. Germline-derived CDR1 and CDR2 are KGHDR and SFDVKD. The V and J ends lost 9 bases and 4 bases, in that order; junction bases with no gene match: 9. The CDR3 runs to 14 residues. The DNA for the CDR3 is TGTGCCACCTACCCGGGACAGGACGTCACTGAAGCTTTCTTT. Translated, it gives CATYPGQDVTEAFF.

CDR3 amino acids: CASSIGGGQGADTQYF. In DNA, the CDR3 is TGTGCCAGTAGTATAGGGGGGGGACAGGGTGCAGATACGCAGTATTTT. The rearrangement joins TRBV19 to TRBJ2-3; 9 bases align to TRBD1. The J segment lost 4 bases and the V segment lost 1 base, leaving 6 bases of the junction unmatched. Germline CDR1 and CDR2: LNHDA and SQIVND (reference sequence). This CDR3 has 16 amino acids.

The chain joins TRBV12-5 to TRBJ2-7; 7 bases match TRBD1. Germline V gene data show CDR1 as LGHNT and CDR2 as FRNRAP. With V trimmed by 6 bases and J by 6 bases, 17 bases remained unmatched. The CDR3 contains 16 residues. The CDR3 DNA sequence: TGTGCTAGTGGCCTAACTAGACAGGGAATCCCAGGCGAGCAGTACTTC. Its translation: CASGLTRQGIPGEQYF.

The V call is TRBV5-6, the J call TRBJ1-5; no clear D gene. This CDR3 has 15 residues. Trimming left V 4 bases short and J 2 bases short, with 13 bases between. CDR1 and CDR2 (germline): SGHDT, YYEEEE. The CDR3 region is CASSLSLGGNQPQHF. Written as DNA, the CDR3 is TGTGCCAGCAGCCTGAGCCTCGGTGGCAATCAGCCCCAGCATTTT.

This rearrangement joins TRBV3-1 (or the pseudogene TRBV3-2) to TRBJ1-2; 10 bases align to TRBD1. The CDR3 is 15 amino acids. J lost 8 bases, V lost 4 bases, and 10 bases had no gene match. From germline, CDR1 is LGHDT and CDR2 YNNKEL (reference sequence). The CDR3 DNA sequence: TGTGCCAGCAGCCTCGACAGGGGGCGGGCGGTGGGCTACACCTTC. It encodes CASSLDRGRAVGYTF.

V and J are TRBV5-5 and TRBJ2-5; 7 bases agree with TRBD1. V trimming: 4 bases; J trimming: 5 bases; junction bases outside the gene matches: 11. In germline, CDR1 is SGHKS, CDR2 YYEKEE (reference sequence). This CDR3 comprises 15 residues. Here the CDR3 DNA reads TGTGCCAGCAGCCGGGAATTACAGGGGTGGGAGACCCAGTACTTC. Translated, it gives CASSRELQGWETQYF.

The chain links TRBV2 to TRBJ1-2; TRBD1 is a possible D gene (5 bases). The V and J ends lost 7 bases and 5 bases respectively, with 14 bases between them. CDR1 is SNHLY, CDR2 FYNNEI, per germline. The CDR3 consists of 13 residues. The CDR3 is CASKDSDLYGYTF. As DNA, the CDR3 is TGTGCCAGCAAAGACAGCGATTTATATGGCTACACCTTC.

The V gene is TRBV27, the J gene TRBJ2-6; D remains ambiguous. In germline, CDR1 is MNHEY, CDR2 SMNVEV (reference sequence). Between the trimmed V and J ends, which lost 8 bases and 3 bases, there was a span of 17 bases. The CDR3 runs 16 residues. Here the CDR3 DNA reads TGTGCCAGCTGCCCAACCACTTTTCTTGGGGCCAACGTCCTGACTTTC. Its protein is CASCPTTFLGANVLTF.